This TCR beta chain emerged from a study of identical twins. TCRdb ran MiXCR on the 5' RACE reads and lists one entry per CDR3 protein. The sample records hundreds of thousands of distinct CDR3 sequences, around a tenth being singletons. This clonotype showed up many times. Its cognate antigen is unknown. V lost 4 bases and J lost 2, with 17 bases in between. The CDR3 is made up of 16 amino acids. Germline loops: CDR1 LGHDT, CDR2 YNNKEL (reference sequence). Study observations and caveats: Twins' surplus sharing was weaker for beta out-of-frame sequences. Shared out-of-frame alpha sequences (those common to twins) showed excess low generation probability.

The sequence came from a woman younger than 30 in good health. The V gene is TRBV3-1, the J gene TRBJ1-1; D remains unclear. The sample comprised memory (CD45RO+) T cells sorted from blood. The CDR3 DNA is TGTGCCAGCAGCCCAAGAGGATTCACCCTTAACACTGAAGCTTTCTTT. Amino acid sequence: CASSPRGFTLNTEAFF. Full variable domain (outside the CDR3, taken from reference TRBV3-1 and TRBJ1-1): DTAVSQTPKYLVTQMGNDKSIKCEQNLGHDTMYWYKQDSKKFLKIMFSYNNKELIINETVPNRFSPKSPDKAHLNLHINSLELGDSAVYFCASSPRGFTLNTEAFFGQGTRLTVV.